This T cell receptor (beta chain) comes out of a study of blood T cell repertoires in COVID-19 (dated by TCRdb to the early 2020s). In the study overall: The collaborator samples originated in the United States, Italy and Spain and spanned the acute and convalescent phases of COVID-19. A de-identified subject ID, COVID-19 status, age in years and sex were almost always included in the sample metadata. Samples were obtained from the ongoing ImmuneRACE study (first 160 participants) and from 1,254 subjects provided by 6 global collaborators. Where available, HLA class I and class II types were obtained from metadata supplied by the sample provider rather than from assay-based typing. The prospective study material was composed of cDNA or gDNA derived from T cells, B-cell-depleted T cells, or PBMCs. A freely available public database, intended as a resource for researchers studying the immune response to SARS-CoV-2, is where the repertoires were released. The dataset comprised deeply sampled blood TCRbeta repertoires from subjects exposed to, actively infected with, or recovered from COVID-19. Overall results and qualifications from the work: How much clinical and demographic metadata was included differed by source and by participant, and the metadata was provided uncurated.

Samples from volunteer blood donors who had recovered from COVID-19 were contributed by a second Seattle source. The collaborating institutions used their own protocols to collect whole blood in K2EDTA tubes. Collaborator samples were shipped for TCRbeta analysis as frozen whole blood, isolated PBMCs, or DNA extracted from either sample type. For CDR1 and CDR2, the germline V gene lists LGHNT and FRNRAP. For this chain, trimming is 5 bases at the V end and 2 bases at the J end, and the number of junction bases without a gene match is 11. There are 18 amino acids in the CDR3, from cysteine to phenylalanine inclusive. Left in the record is the CDR3 DNA by itself, 54 bases read in frame from the first base. TCRbeta CDR3 regions were amplified from genomic DNA by means of the immunoSEQ Assay, a bias-controlled multiplex PCR. Per the original workflow: The number of nucleated cells in each sample was estimated by amplification of reference gene primers within the assay. To quantify the absolute abundance of each unique TCRbeta CDR3 rearrangement, sequence reads were collapsed and filtered. For each sample, productive Simpson clonality was calculated by taking the square root of Simpson's diversity index across productive rearrangements. TCRdb mirrors the immuneACCESS table, restricted to in-frame sequences. Some clones are absent from its copies; in checked studies, under half trace to an unresolved V gene, and the reason for the others is unknown. V and J calls plus clone size are reproduced from that table; the DNA served to infer D and trimming. The sample has approximately 230,000 clones on record, about 88% of them singletons. Of the sample, approximately 2% is held by the ten largest clones.

A word on this clone: Its target antigen remains unknown. No per-base quality is available; no much larger clone lies one base away.

The receptor chain draws on TRBV12-5 and TRBJ1-5; 11 central nucleotides agree with TRBD1. The sample consisted of peripheral blood. This TCR derives from a woman in her forties who had recovered from COVID-19. The CDR3 region: CASGPLDRGRVGNQPQHF. The DNA sequence is as follows: TGTGCTAGTGGTCCCCTGGACAGGGGGCGGGTGGGCAATCAGCCCCAGCATTTT.